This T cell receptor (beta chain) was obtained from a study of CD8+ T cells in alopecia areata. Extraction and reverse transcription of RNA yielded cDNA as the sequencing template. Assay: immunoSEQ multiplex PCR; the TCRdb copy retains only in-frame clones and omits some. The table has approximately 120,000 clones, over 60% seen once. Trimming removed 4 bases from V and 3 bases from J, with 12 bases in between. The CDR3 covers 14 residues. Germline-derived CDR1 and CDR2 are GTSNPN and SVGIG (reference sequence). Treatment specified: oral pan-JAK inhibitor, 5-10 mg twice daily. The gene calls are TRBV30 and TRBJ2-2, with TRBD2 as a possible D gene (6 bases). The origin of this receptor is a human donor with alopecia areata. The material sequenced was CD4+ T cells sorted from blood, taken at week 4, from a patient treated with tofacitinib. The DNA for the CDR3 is TGTGCCTGGAATGGAGGGGCTTACACCGGGGAGCTGTTTTTT. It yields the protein CAWNGGAYTGELFF.